Shown below are 6 T cell receptor beta chains from a single sample sequenced in a study of T-cell reconstitution after alpha-beta-depleted transplantation in children. Unique molecular identifiers were incorporated when the TCRbeta library was constructed. TCRdb independently ran MiXCR on the PCR reads; one entry per CDR3 protein. This sample has a few hundred thousand distinct CDR3 sequences, with about a tenth found just once. Sequenced here: PBMCs from the stem cell graft donor, sampled from the stem cell graft. These receptors all come from a human donor who donated a stem cell graft to a child with acute lymphoblastic leukemia.

CDR3 bases: TGCGCCAGCAGCCAAGAGCAAAAGATCACCACAGATACGCAGTATTTT. Translation: CASSQEQKITTDTQYF. The V gene is TRBV4-3, the J gene TRBJ2-3; D is unclear. Germline CDR1 LGHNA, CDR2 YSLEER. CDR3 length: 16 residues. Deletions cut 0 bases from V and 2 bases from J, with 12 bases between.

This clonotype was counted many times. The CDR3 coding sequence is TGTGCCAGTAGTATTACATCGAGAGCGGAGATCTCCTACAATGAGCAGTTCTTC. Translating gives CASSITSRAEISYNEQFF. The J gene is TRBJ2-1, the V gene TRBV19, with a tentative D call TRBD2 (5 bases). Germline V gene data show CDR1 as LNHDA and CDR2 as SQIVND (reference sequence). The CDR3 runs 18 residues. Trimming removed 3 bases from V and 0 bases from J, with 18 bases in between.

This clonotype was recorded at least ten times. The rearrangement uses TRBV4-3 and TRBJ2-1; TRBD2 aligns across 7 bases. CDR1 and CDR2 (germline): LGHNA, YSLEER. With 0 bases clipped from V and 7 bases from J, the junction kept 6 bases outside the gene matches. The CDR3 is 15 amino acids. The CDR3 is CASSQETGGWNEQFF. For the CDR3, the DNA is TGCGCCAGCAGCCAAGAGACGGGAGGCTGGAATGAGCAGTTCTTC.

This clonotype was counted a few times. The chain combines TRBV3-1 with TRBJ2-5; D gene uncertain. CDR3 length: 14 amino acids. Trimming left V 4 bases short and J 5 bases short, with 14 bases between. Per germline, CDR1 LGHDT and CDR2 YNNKEL (reference sequence). CDR3 amino acids: CASSLRRTSETQYF. CDR3 DNA: TGTGCCAGCAGCCTCAGACGAACTTCCGAGACCCAGTACTTC.

The J gene is TRBJ2-7, the V gene TRBV12-3 or TRBV12-4; TRBD1 or TRBD2 may be the D gene (5 bases each). CDR3 length: 13 residues. V lost 8 bases, J lost 6 bases, and 17 bases lay in between. DNA for the CDR3: TGTGCCAGCCGCCCCCGGGGCTCCGCCGAGCAGTACTTC. Amino acid sequence: CASRPRGSAEQYF.

The chain has TRBV6-1 and TRBJ1-6; TRBD1 aligns across 7 bases. With 7 bases clipped from V and 5 bases from J, the junction kept 11 bases outside the gene matches. The CDR3 runs 16 residues. Germline assignment: CDR1 MNHNS and CDR2 SASEGT. CDR3 sequence reads: CASTGGTGAHNSPLHF. CDR3 in DNA: TGTGCCAGCACCGGAGGAACAGGGGCCCATAATTCACCCCTCCACTTT.